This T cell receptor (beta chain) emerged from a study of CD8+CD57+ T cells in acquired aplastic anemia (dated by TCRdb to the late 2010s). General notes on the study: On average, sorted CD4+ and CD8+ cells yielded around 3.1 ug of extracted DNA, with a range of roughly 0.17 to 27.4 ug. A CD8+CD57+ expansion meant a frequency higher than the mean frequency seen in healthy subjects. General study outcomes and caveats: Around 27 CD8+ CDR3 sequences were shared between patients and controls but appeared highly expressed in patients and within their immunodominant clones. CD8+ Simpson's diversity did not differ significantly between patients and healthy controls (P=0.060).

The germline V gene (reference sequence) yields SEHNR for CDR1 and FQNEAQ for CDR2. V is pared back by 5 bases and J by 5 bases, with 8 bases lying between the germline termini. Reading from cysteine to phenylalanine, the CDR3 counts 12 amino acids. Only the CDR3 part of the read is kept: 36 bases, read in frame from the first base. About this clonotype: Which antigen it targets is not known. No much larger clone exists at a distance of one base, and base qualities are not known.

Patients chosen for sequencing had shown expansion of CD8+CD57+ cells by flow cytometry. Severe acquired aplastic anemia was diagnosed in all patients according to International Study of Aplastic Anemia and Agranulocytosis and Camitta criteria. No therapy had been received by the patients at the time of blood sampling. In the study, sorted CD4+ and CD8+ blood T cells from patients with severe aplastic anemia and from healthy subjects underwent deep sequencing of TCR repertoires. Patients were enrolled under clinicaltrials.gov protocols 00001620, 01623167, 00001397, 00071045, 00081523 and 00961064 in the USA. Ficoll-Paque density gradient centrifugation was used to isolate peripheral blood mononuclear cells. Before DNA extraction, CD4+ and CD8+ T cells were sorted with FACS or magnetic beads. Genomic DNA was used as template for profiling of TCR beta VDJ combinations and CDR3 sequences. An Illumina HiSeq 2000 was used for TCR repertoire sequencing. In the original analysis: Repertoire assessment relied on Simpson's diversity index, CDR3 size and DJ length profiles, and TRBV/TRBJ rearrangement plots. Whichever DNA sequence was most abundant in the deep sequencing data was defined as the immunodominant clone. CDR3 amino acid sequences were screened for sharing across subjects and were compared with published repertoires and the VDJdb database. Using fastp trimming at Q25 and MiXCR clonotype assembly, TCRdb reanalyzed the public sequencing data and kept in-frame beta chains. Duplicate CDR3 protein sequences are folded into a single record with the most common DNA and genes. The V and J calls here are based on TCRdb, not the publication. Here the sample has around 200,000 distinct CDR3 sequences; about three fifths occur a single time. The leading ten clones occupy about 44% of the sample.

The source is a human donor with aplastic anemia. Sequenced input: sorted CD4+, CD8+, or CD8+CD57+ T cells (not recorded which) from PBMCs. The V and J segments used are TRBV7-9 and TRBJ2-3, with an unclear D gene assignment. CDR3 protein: CASSLMLDTQYF. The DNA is TGTGCCAGCAGCCTCATGTTAGATACGCAGTATTTT.